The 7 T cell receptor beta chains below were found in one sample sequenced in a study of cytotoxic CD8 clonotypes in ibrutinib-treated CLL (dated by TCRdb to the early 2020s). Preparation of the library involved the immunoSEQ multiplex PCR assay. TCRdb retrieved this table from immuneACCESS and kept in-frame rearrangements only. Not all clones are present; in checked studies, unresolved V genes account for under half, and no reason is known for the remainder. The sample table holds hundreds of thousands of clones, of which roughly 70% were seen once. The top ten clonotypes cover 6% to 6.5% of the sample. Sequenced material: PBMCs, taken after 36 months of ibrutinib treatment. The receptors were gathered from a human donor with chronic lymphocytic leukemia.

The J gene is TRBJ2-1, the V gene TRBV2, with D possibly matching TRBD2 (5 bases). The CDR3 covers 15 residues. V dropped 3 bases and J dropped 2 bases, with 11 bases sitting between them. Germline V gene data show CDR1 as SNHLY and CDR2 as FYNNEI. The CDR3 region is CASSDRLTTYNEQFF. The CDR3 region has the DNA TGTGCCAGCAGTGATAGACTAACCACCTACAATGAGCAGTTCTTC.

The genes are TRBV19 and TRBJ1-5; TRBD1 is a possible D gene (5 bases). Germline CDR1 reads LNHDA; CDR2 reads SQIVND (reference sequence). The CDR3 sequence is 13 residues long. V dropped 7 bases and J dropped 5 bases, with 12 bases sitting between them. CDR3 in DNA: TGTGCCAGTACCCTCCAGGGCCATCAGCCCCAGCATTTT. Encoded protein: CASTLQGHQPQHF.

CDR3 nucleotides: TGTGCCAGCAGCCCTCCCTGGACAGAGAACACCGGGGAGCTGTTTTTT. Translated: CASSPPWTENTGELFF. V is TRBV5-6 and J is TRBJ2-2, with D perhaps TRBD1 (6 bases). V lost 4 bases and J lost 1, with 14 bases in between. Per the germline V gene, CDR1 is SGHDT and CDR2 is YYEEEE. This CDR3 has 16 amino acids.

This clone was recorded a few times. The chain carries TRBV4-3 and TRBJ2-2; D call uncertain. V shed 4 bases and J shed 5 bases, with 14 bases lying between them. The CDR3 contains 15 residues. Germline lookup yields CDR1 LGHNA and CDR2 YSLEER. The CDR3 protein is CASSRGRSGTGELFF. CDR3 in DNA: TGCGCCAGCAGCCGCGGTCGGTCCGGGACCGGGGAGCTGTTTTTT.

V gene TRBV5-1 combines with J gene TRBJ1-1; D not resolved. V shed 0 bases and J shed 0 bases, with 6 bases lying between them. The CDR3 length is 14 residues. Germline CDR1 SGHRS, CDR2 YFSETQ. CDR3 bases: TGCGCCAGCAGCTTGGACACCTTGAACACTGAAGCTTTCTTT. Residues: CASSLDTLNTEAFF.

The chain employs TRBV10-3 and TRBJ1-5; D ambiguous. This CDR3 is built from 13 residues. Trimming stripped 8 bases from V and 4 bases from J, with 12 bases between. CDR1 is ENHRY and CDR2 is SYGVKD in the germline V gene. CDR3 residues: CAIFLSENQPQHF. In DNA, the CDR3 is TGTGCCATCTTTCTCTCCGAAAATCAGCCCCAGCATTTT.

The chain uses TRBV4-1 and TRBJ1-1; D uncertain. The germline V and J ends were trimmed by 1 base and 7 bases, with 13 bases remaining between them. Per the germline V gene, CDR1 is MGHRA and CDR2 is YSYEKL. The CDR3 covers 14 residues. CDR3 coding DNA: TGCGCCAGCAGCCAAGTCTCGTTGCAGGTTGAAGCTTTCTTT. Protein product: CASSQVSLQVEAFF.